Listed below are T cell receptor beta chains from one sample, sequenced in a study of CD8 T cells in Susac syndrome. TCRdb used MiXCR to reprocess the immunoSEQ multiplex PCR reads, holding one entry per CDR3 protein. The sample has some 99,000 distinct CDR3 sequences; just under 95% are singletons. The sequenced sample was CD4+ T cells from PBMCs. The receptors stem from a human donor with Susac syndrome. CDR3s include the opening cysteine and the closing phenylalanine or tryptophan.

j_call: TRBJ2-1; v_call: TRBV10-3; cdr3_aa: CASTGLAGGPPNNEQFF
j_call: TRBJ2-3; v_call: TRBV20-1; cdr3_aa: CSASTEGPTDTQYF
j_call: TRBJ2-5; v_call: TRBV30; cdr3_aa: CAWASQQETQYF
j_call: TRBJ1-1; v_call: TRBV27; cdr3_aa: CASRTQGRNTEAFF
j_call: TRBJ2-7; v_call: TRBV30; cdr3_aa: CAWRGGRDYEQYF
j_call: TRBJ2-3; v_call: TRBV3-1; cdr3_aa: CASSERLGTQYF
j_call: TRBJ2-2; v_call: TRBV3-1; cdr3_aa: CATGTQDTGELFF
j_call: TRBJ1-2; v_call: TRBV18; cdr3_aa: CASSPTDNYGYTF
j_call: TRBJ2-3; v_call: TRBV20-1; cdr3_aa: CSAPSGGISTDTQYF
j_call: TRBJ2-1; v_call: TRBV6-6; cdr3_aa: CASSTTGVNEQFF
j_call: TRBJ2-3; v_call: TRBV19; cdr3_aa: CASSITGTDTQYF
j_call: TRBJ2-7; v_call: TRBV4-1; cdr3_aa: CASSQERTVTEQYF
j_call: TRBJ2-7; v_call: TRBV20-1; cdr3_aa: CSARAGGYYEQYF
j_call: TRBJ2-7; v_call: TRBV2; cdr3_aa: CASSEALLRDYEQYF
j_call: TRBJ2-7; v_call: TRBV7-9; cdr3_aa: CASSPLAGGQYEQYF
j_call: TRBJ2-3; v_call: TRBV13; cdr3_aa: CASTGRHTDTQYF
j_call: TRBJ2-3; v_call: TRBV30; cdr3_aa: CAWSRTGAPTDTQYF
j_call: TRBJ1-6; v_call: TRBV30; cdr3_aa: CAWSASGGRALHF
j_call: TRBJ2-1; v_call: TRBV29-1; cdr3_aa: CSVGDVDNEQFF
j_call: TRBJ2-2; v_call: TRBV5-1; cdr3_aa: CASSPAGYTGELFF
j_call: TRBJ1-1; v_call: TRBV15; cdr3_aa: CATSRDPNSEAFF
j_call: TRBJ2-5; v_call: TRBV3-1; cdr3_aa: CASRDGRVKQETQYF
j_call: TRBJ1-1; v_call: TRBV14; cdr3_aa: CASSQITGNTEAFF
j_call: TRBJ2-4; v_call: TRBV1; cdr3_aa: CTSSQEGRVTKNIQYF
j_call: TRBJ2-7; v_call: TRBV2; cdr3_aa: CASRPTGPYEQYF
j_call: TRBJ2-4; v_call: TRBV5-4; cdr3_aa: CASSTRQGTILEGIQYF
j_call: TRBJ1-1; v_call: TRBV30; cdr3_aa: CAWSKGTEAFF
j_call: TRBJ1-6; v_call: TRBV3-1; cdr3_aa: CASSQPGQGSLSPLHF
j_call: TRBJ1-2; v_call: TRBV19; cdr3_aa: CASREAAFNGYTF